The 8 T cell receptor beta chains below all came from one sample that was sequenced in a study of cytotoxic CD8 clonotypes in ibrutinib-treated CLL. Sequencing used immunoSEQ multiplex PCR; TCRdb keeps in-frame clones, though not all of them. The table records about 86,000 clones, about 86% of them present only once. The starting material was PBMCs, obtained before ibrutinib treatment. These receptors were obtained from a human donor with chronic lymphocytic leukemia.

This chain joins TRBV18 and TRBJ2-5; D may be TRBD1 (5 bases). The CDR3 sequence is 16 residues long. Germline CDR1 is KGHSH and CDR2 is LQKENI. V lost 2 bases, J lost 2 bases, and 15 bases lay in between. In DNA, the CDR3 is TGTGCCAGCTCACCAAGAAAGAAGGGGCGACAAGAGACCCAGTACTTC. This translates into CASSPRKKGRQETQYF.

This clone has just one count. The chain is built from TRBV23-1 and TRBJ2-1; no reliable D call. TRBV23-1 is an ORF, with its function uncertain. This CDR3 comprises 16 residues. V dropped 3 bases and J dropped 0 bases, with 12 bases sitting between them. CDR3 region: CASSQPSPGSYNEQFF. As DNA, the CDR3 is TGCGCCAGCAGTCAGCCGTCTCCTGGCTCCTACAATGAGCAGTTCTTC.

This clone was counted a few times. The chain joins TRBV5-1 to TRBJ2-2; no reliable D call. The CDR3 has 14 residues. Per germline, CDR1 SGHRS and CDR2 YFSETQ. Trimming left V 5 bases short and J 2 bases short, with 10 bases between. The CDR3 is CASRFPPNTGELFF. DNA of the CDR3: TGCGCCAGCAGATTCCCTCCAAACACCGGGGAGCTGTTTTTT.

In DNA form, the CDR3 reads TGCGCCAGCAGAGGTGAGACAGCTAACTATGGCTACACCTTC. Encoded protein: CASRGETANYGYTF. The rearrangement links TRBV5-1 to TRBJ1-2; weak D call: TRBD1 (5 bases). The CDR3 is 14 amino acids. Germline V gene data show CDR1 as SGHRS and CDR2 as YFSETQ. Trimming removed 5 bases from V and 0 bases from J, with 11 bases in between.

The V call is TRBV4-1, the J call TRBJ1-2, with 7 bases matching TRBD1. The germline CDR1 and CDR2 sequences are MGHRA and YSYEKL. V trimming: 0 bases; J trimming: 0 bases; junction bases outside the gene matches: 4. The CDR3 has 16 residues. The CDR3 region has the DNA TGCGCCAGCAGCCAAGATCCAGGGACAGCTAACTATGGCTACACCTTC. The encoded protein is CASSQDPGTANYGYTF.

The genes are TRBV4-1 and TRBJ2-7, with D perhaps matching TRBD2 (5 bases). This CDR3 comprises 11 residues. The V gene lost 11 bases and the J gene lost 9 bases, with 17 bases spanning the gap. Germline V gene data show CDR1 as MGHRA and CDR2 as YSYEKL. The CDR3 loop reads CASADPAGQYF. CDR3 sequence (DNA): TGCGCCTCAGCGGATCCTGCCGGGCAGTACTTC.

CDR3 in DNA: TGTGCCAGCAGACCCATGGGGGTGGCTTTCTTT. Translating it yields CASRPMGVAFF. The V gene is TRBV2, the J gene TRBJ1-1; D is possibly TRBD1 (5 bases). Looked up from germline, CDR1 is SNHLY and CDR2 is FYNNEI. V lost 6 bases to trimming and J lost 11 bases, with 13 bases between them. The CDR3 totals 11 residues.

CDR3 protein: CASSSGAGQGAWDTQYF. CDR3 DNA sequence: TGTGCCAGCAGCTCCGGGGCGGGACAGGGGGCATGGGATACGCAGTATTTT. This chain uses TRBV11-2 with TRBJ2-3; 12 bases line up with TRBD1. This CDR3 comprises 17 residues. Trimming at V came to 4 bases and at J to 6 bases, leaving 11 bases not matched to a gene. Germline V gene lookup returns CDR1 SGHAT and CDR2 FQNNGV.